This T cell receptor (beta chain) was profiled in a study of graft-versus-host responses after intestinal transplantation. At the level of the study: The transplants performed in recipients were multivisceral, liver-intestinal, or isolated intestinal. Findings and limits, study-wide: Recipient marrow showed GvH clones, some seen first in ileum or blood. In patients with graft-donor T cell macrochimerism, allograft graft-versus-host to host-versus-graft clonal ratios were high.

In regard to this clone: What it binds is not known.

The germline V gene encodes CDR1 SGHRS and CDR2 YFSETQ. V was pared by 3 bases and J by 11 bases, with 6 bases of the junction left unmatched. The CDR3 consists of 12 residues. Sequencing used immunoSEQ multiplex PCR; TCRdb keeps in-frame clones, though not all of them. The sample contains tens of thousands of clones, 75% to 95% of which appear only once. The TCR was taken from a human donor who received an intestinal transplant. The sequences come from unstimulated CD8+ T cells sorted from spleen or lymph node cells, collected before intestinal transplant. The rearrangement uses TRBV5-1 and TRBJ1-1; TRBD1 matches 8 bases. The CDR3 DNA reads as TGCGCCAGCAGCTGGACAGGGTGGGGGGCTTTCTTT. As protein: CASSWTGWGAFF.